The sequence of this T cell receptor (beta chain) was determined in a study of graft-versus-host responses after intestinal transplantation. The data were produced by immunoSEQ multiplex PCR, yet TCRdb's version contains in-frame clones alone and is incomplete. Of tens of thousands of clones in the sample, 90% were seen once. As for this clone: Antigen unknown.

V lost 4 bases to trimming and J lost 2 bases, with 14 bases between them. Germline V lookup: CDR1 SGHTS, CDR2 YDEGEE. This CDR3 contains 15 residues. Sequencing used unstimulated CD8+ T cells sorted from spleen or lymph node cells, obtained before transplant. The source of this sequence is a human donor who was the organ donor for an intestinal transplant. The chain joins TRBV5-8 to TRBJ2-3; a possible D gene is TRBD1 (6 bases). The CDR3: CASSKDRNSTDTQYF. The CDR3 coding sequence is TGTGCCAGCAGCAAGGACAGAAACTCCACAGATACGCAGTATTTT.